This T cell receptor (beta chain) appears in the sequencing data of a study of blood T cell repertoires in COVID-19 (dated by TCRdb to about 2020). Describing the broader study: The collaborator samples originated in the United States, Italy and Spain and spanned the acute and convalescent phases of COVID-19. The prospective study material was composed of cDNA or gDNA derived from T cells, B-cell-depleted T cells, or PBMCs. Subjects who had been exposed to COVID-19, were actively infected with it, or had recovered from it provided the deeply sampled blood TCRbeta repertoires that made up the dataset. The repertoires were made available in a free public database intended to serve as a resource for research on the immune response to SARS-CoV-2. Samples came from the ongoing ImmuneRACE study (first 160 participants) plus 1,254 subjects from 6 global collaborators. Nearly every sample came with metadata listing a de-identified subject ID, COVID-19 status, age in years and sex. Where available, HLA class I and class II types were obtained from metadata supplied by the sample provider rather than from assay-based typing. The study at large found these results: The quantity of clinical and demographic metadata differed by source and by participant and was supplied without curation.

Participants in the prospective study were enrolled through a virtual design, were aged 18 to 89 years, and lived in 24 United States geographic areas. In the prospective study, participants were assigned to cohorts based on the clinical history participants reported in a screening survey and a study questionnaire. Recovered participants in ImmuneRACE Cohort 3 were defined as having two consecutive negative NP/OP PCR tests, clearance from a healthcare professional, or resolution of symptoms. In the prospective study, whole blood, serum and a nasopharyngeal or oropharyngeal swab were collected from each participant by mobile phlebotomists. Additional blood draws and questionnaires over an approximately 2-month period could optionally be provided by prospective study participants. Blood samples from the prospective study were shipped frozen or at room temperature prior to DNA extraction. Of note for this clone: The antigen it binds to is not known. No base quality values were provided; no much bigger clone lies one nucleotide off.

The junction shows trimming of 1 base on V and 5 bases on J, plus 7 bases between the germline ends. The germline V gene supplies CDR1 SGHRS and CDR2 YFSETQ. The CDR3 covers 12 residues, taking in both the cysteine and the phenylalanine. Just CDR3 DNA is preserved here, 36 bases in frame from base 1. The immunoSEQ Assay, a bias-controlled multiplex PCR, was used to amplify TCRbeta CDR3 regions from genomic DNA. Under the source paper's analysis protocol: The number of nucleated cells in each sample was estimated from the amplification of reference gene primers within the assay. To quantify the absolute abundance of each unique TCRbeta CDR3 rearrangement, sequence reads were collapsed and filtered. Productive Simpson clonality was computed per sample as the square root of Simpson's diversity index over productive rearrangements. This immuneACCESS table, as held by TCRdb, lists in-frame sequences with V and J called but not all clones. Of the missing ones, under half trace to an unresolved V gene in checked studies; the others have no known cause. Clone size and V and J calls were adopted from that table, with D and trimming inferred from the DNA. For this sample the table gives around 430,000 clones, of which 85% to 90% were detected only once. The ten largest clones add up to 10% of the sample.

The receptor was isolated from a woman in her fifties or sixties who had recovered from COVID-19. Sequencing input: PBMCs or T cells enriched from blood (not recorded which). Recombination joined TRBV5-1 with TRBJ2-7; the D gene identity is not certain. For the CDR3, the sequence is CASSLSQNEQYF. Here is the DNA: TGCGCCAGCAGCTTGTCACAGAACGAGCAGTACTTC.